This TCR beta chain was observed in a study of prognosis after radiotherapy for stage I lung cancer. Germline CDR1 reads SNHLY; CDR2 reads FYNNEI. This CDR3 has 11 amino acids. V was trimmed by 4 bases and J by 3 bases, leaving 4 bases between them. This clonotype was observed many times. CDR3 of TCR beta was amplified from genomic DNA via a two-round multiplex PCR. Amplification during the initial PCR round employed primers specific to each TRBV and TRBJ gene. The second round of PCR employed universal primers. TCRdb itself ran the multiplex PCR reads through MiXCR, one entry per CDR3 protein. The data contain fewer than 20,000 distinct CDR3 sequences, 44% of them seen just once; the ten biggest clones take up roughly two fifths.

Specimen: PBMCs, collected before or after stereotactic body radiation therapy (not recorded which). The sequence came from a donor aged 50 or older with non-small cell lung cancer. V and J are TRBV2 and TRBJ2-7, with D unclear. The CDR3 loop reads CASSAVYEQYF. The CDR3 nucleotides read TGTGCCAGCAGTGCCGTCTACGAGCAGTACTTC.